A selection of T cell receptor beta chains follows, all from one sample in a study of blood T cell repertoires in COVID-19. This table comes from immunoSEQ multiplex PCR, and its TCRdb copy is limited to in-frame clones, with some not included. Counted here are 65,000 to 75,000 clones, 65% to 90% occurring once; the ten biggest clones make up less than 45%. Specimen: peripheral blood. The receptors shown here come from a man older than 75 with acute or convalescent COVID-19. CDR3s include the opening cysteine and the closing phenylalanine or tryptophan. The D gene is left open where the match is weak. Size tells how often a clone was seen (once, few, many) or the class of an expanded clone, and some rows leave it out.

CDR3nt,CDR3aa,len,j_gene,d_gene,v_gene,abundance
TGTGCCAGCAGTTTATTCTCTAGCGGGAGAATCGAGCAGTACTTC,CASSLFSSGRIEQYF,15,TRBJ2-7,TRBD2,TRBV28,.
TGTGCCAGCAGCGTAGTAGGGACTAGCGAGTACAATGAGCAGTTCTTC,CASSVVGTSEYNEQFF,16,TRBJ2-1,TRBD2,TRBV9,.
TGTGCCAGCAGCTTGGAGGACACGAACACTGAAGCTTTCTTT,CASSLEDTNTEAFF,14,TRBJ1-1,.,TRBV5-4,.
TGTGCCAGCAGTGAATCGACAGGGGGTAGCAATCAGCCCCAGCATTTT,CASSESTGGSNQPQHF,16,TRBJ1-5,TRBD1,TRBV6-1,.
TGCAGCGTTTCCTCGGGACTCCAAGAGACCCAGTACTTC,CSVSSGLQETQYF,13,TRBJ2-5,.,TRBV29-1,.
TGTGCCAGCAGTTACCGGGCGGGACTAGCGTTACTTTACGAGCAGTACTTC,CASSYRAGLALLYEQYF,17,TRBJ2-7,TRBD2,TRBV6-2/TRBV6-3,.
TGTGCCAGCAGTCCATCAATGAACACTGAAGCTTTCTTT,CASSPSMNTEAFF,13,TRBJ1-1,.,TRBV27,.
TGTGCCAGCAGCGTAGGACAGGGACCGTTCACTAATGAAAAACTGTTTTTT,CASSVGQGPFTNEKLFF,17,TRBJ1-4,TRBD1,TRBV9,.
TGCGCCAGCAGTGAGTCCGCGGGACTAGCGGGGGGGGGTAATGAGCAGTTCTTC,CASSESAGLAGGGNEQFF,18,TRBJ2-1,TRBD2,TRBV10-1,.
TGTGCCAGCAGCTTAGCGTCCGGGAAAGAGACCCAGTACTTC,CASSLASGKETQYF,14,TRBJ2-5,.,TRBV7-2,.
TGTGCCAGCACCCTTGACGGTCTAGCGGGAGCCGAGCAGTACTTC,CASTLDGLAGAEQYF,15,TRBJ2-7,TRBD2,TRBV28,.
TGTGCCAGTAGTATATGGACAGGGGGAAAGTACAATGAGCAGTTCTTC,CASSIWTGGKYNEQFF,16,TRBJ2-1,TRBD1,TRBV19,.
TGTGCCTGGAGCCCCAAGCCGGGACAGTATGGCTACACCTTC,CAWSPKPGQYGYTF,14,TRBJ1-2,TRBD1,TRBV30,.
TGCAGCGTTGCTAGCGGGCCATCCTACGAGCAGTACTTC,CSVASGPSYEQYF,13,TRBJ2-7,TRBD2,TRBV29-1,.
TGTGCCAGTAGTGAGACATTGAACACTGAAGCTTTCTTT,CASSETLNTEAFF,13,TRBJ1-1,.,TRBV19,.
TGTGCCAGCACTCCCCACGACGGGGGGGCAGGGTTAATGTACTTC,CASTPHDGGAGLMYF,15,TRBJ2-5,TRBD2,TRBV28,.
TGTGCCAGCAGTTTTAACAGGCCGAACACCGGGGAGCTGTTTTTT,CASSFNRPNTGELFF,15,TRBJ2-2,.,TRBV28,.
TGTGCCAGCAGCTCCCAGGTGGGCAATCAGCCCCAGCATTTT,CASSSQVGNQPQHF,14,TRBJ1-5,.,TRBV7-2,.
TGTGCCAGCAGCTTAGGTCGGCGGGGGGGGACTGAAGCTTTCTTT,CASSLGRRGGTEAFF,15,TRBJ1-1,.,TRBV5-4,.
TGCGCCAGCAGCCCGCTTTCCGGGACAGGGCAAGAGACCCAGTACTTC,CASSPLSGTGQETQYF,16,TRBJ2-5,TRBD1,TRBV4-1,few
TGCGCCAGCAGCTTGGCACAGATAAGCTATGGCTACACCTTC,CASSLAQISYGYTF,14,TRBJ1-2,.,TRBV5-1,.
TGCGCCAGCAGCTGGGAAGGGGATCAGCCCCAGCATTTT,CASSWEGDQPQHF,13,TRBJ1-5,.,TRBV5-1,few
TGTGCCAGCAGCCAGAGCGGGGGGGGTGATACGCAGTATTTT,CASSQSGGGDTQYF,14,TRBJ2-3,TRBD2,TRBV3-1/TRBV3-2,.
TGTGCCAGCAGCAGGTCCGACGGTCGTGACGAGCAGTACTTC,CASSRSDGRDEQYF,14,TRBJ2-7,.,TRBV28,few
TGTGCCAGCAGTGAAGCCTGGGGCCTTTTGAGCACAGATACGCAGTATTTT,CASSEAWGLLSTDTQYF,17,TRBJ2-3,.,TRBV6-1,.
TGCAGCGTTGTCAGGGGAAGGGCAGATACGCAGTATTTT,CSVVRGRADTQYF,13,TRBJ2-3,.,TRBV29-1,.